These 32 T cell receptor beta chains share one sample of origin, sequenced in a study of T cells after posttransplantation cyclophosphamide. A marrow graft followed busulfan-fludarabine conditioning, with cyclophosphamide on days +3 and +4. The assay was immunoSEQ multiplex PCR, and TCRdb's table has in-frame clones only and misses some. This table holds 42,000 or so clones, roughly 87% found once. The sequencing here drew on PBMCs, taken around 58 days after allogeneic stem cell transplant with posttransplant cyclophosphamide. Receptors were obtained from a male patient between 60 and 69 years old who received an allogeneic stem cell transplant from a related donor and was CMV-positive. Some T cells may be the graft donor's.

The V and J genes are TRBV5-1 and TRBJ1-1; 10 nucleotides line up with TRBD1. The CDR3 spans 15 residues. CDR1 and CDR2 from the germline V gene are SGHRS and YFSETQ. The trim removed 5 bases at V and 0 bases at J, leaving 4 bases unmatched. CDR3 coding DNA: TGCGCCAGCAGAAGACAGGGGGCAGTGAACACTGAAGCTTTCTTT. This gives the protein CASRRQGAVNTEAFF.

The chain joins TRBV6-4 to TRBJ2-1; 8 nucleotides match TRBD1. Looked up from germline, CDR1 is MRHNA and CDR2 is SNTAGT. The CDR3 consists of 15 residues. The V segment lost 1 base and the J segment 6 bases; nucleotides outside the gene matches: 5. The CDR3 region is CASSDFYRGFNEQFF. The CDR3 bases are TGTGCCAGCAGTGACTTTTACAGGGGGTTCAATGAGCAGTTCTTC.

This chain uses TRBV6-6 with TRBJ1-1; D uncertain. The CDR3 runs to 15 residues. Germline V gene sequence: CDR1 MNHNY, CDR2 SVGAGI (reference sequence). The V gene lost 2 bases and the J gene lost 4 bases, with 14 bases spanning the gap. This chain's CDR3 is CASSYGGELGTEAFF. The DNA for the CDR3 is TGTGCCAGCAGTTACGGCGGGGAGTTGGGCACTGAAGCTTTCTTT.

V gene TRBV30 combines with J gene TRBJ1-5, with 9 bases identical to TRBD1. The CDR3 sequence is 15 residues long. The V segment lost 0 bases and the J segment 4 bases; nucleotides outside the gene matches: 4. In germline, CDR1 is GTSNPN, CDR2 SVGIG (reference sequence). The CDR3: CAWSVTGTGNQPQHF. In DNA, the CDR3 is TGTGCCTGGAGTGTAACGGGGACAGGGAATCAGCCCCAGCATTTT.

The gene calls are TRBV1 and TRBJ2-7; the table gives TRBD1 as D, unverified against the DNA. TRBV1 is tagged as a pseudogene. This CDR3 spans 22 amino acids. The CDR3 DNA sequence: TGCACCAGCAGCCAGGTTATGAGGGGGATATATTTGACACGTCGTCCTGAGAACGGGCAGTACGTC. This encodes CTSSQVMRGIYLTRRPENGQYV.

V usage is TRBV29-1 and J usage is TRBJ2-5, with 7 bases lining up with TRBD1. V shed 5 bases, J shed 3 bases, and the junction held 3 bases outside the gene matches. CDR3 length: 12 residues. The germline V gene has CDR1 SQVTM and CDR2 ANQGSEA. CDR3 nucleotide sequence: TGCAGCGTTAAACAGGGGAAAGAGACCCAGTACTTC. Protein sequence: CSVKQGKETQYF. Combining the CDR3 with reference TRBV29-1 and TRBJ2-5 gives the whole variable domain SAVISQKPSRDICQRGTSLTIQCQVDSQVTMMFWYRQQPGQSLTLIATANQGSEATYESGFVIDKFPISRPNLTFSTLTVSNMSPEDSSIYLCSVKQGKETQYFGPGTRLLVL.

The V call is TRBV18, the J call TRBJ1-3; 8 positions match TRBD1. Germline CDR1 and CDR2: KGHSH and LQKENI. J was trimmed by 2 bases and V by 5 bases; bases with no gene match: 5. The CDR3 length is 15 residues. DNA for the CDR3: TGTGCCAGCTCAACCGCGACAGGGGCTGGAAACACCATATATTTT. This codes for CASSTATGAGNTIYF. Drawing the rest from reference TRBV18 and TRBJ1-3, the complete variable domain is NAGVMQNPRHLVRRRGQEARLRCSPMKGHSHVYWYRQLPEEGLKFMVYLQKENIIDESGMPKERFSAEFPKEGPSILRIQQVVRGDSAAYFCASSTATGAGNTIYFGEGSWLTVV.

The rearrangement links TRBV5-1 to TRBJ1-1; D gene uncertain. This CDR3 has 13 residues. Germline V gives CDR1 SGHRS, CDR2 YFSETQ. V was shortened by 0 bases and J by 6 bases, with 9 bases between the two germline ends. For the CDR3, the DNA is TGCGCCAGCAGCTTGGATCCGAGCGCTGAAGCTTTCTTT. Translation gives CASSLDPSAEAFF.

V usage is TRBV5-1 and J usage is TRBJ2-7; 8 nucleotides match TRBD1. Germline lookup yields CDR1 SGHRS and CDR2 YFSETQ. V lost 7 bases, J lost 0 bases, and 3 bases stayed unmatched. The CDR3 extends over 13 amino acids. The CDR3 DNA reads TGCGCCAGCTCCAGGGGGCTCTCCTACGAGCAGTACTTC. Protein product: CASSRGLSYEQYF.

The CDR3 reads CASSVNRQGPSGELFF. CDR3 coding DNA: TGTGCCAGCAGCGTTAACAGACAGGGGCCGAGCGGGGAGCTGTTTTTT. This chain joins TRBV9 and TRBJ2-2; 8 bases align to TRBD1. Germline lookup yields CDR1 SGDLS and CDR2 YYNGEE. V lost 2 bases to trimming and J lost 7 bases; unmatched junction nucleotides: 10. The CDR3 length is 16 residues.

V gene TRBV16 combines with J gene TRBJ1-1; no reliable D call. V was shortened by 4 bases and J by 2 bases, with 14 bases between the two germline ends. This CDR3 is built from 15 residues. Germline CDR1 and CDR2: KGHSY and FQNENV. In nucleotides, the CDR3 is TGTGCCAGCAGCCGAATCGGGAGGGCTAACACTGAAGCTTTCTTT. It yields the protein CASSRIGRANTEAFF.

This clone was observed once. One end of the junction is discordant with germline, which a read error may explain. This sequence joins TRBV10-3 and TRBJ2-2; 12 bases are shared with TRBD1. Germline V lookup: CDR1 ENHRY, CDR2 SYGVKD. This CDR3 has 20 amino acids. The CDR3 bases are TGTGCCACCAGTGAGGATGGTCCGGGACAGGGGGCTCGTCTGACCGGGGAGCTGTTTTTT. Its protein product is CATSEDGPGQGARLTGELFF.

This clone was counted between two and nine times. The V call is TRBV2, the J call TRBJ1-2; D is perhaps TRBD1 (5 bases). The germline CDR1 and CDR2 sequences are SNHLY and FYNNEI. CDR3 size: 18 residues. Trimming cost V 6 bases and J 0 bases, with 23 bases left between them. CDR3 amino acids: CASSHPGGRTQANYGYTF. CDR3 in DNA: TGTGCCAGCAGCCACCCCGGGGGACGGACACAAGCTAACTATGGCTACACCTTC.

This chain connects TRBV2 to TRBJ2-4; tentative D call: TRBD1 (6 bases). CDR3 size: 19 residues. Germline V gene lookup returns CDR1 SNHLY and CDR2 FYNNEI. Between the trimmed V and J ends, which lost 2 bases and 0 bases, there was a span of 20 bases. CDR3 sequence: CASSELGTSALLAKNIQYF. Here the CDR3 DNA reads TGTGCCAGCAGTGAATTGGGGACAAGTGCACTACTAGCCAAAAACATTCAGTACTTC.

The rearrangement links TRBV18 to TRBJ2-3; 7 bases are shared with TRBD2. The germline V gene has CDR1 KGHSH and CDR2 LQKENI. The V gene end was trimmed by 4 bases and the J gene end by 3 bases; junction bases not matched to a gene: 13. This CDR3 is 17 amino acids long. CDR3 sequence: CASSLLAPGGSTDTQYF. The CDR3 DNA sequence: TGTGCCAGCTCACTTCTTGCTCCCGGGGGGTCAACAGATACGCAGTATTTT.

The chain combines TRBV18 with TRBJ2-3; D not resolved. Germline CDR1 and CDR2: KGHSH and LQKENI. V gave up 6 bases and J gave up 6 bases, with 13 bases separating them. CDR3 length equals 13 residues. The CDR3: CASSQNSEDTQYF. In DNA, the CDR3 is TGTGCCAGCTCGCAAAACTCCGAGGATACGCAGTATTTT.

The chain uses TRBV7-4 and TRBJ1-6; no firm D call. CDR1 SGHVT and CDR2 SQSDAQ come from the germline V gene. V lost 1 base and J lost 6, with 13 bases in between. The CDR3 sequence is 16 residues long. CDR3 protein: CASSLVSGRINSPLHF. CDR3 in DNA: TGTGCCAGCAGCTTAGTGTCGGGGAGGATTAATTCACCCCTCCACTTT.

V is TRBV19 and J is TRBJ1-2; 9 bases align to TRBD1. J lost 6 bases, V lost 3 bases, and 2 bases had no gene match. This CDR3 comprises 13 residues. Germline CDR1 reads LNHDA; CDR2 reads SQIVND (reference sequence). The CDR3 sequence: CASSIRTGDGYTF. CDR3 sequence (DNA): TGTGCCAGTAGTATTCGGACAGGGGATGGCTACACCTTC.

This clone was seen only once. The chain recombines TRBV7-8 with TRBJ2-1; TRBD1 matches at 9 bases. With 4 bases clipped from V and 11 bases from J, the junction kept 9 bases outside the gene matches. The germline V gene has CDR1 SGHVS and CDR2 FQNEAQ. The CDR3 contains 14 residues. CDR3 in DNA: TGTGCCAGCAGCTCGGCGTCACAGGGGGCAAAGCAGTTCTTC. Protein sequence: CASSSASQGAKQFF.

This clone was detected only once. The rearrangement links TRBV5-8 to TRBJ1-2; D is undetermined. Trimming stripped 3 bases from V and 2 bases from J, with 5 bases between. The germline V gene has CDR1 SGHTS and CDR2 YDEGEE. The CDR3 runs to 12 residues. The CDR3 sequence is CASSSTNYGYTF. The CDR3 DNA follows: TGTGCCAGCAGCTCTACCAACTATGGCTACACCTTC.

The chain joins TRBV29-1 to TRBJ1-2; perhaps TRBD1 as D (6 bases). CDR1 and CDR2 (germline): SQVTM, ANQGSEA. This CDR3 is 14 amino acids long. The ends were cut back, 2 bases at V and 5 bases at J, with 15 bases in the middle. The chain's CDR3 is CSVEPLRQEYGYTF. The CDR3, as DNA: TGCAGCGTTGAACCCTTGAGACAGGAATATGGCTACACCTTC.

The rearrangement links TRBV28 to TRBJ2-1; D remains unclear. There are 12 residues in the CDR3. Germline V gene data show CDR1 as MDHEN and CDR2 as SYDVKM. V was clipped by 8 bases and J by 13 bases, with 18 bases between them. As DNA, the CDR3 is TGTGCCAGCGGTCCGAGCTTCCGGGTCCAGTTCTTC. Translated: CASGPSFRVQFF. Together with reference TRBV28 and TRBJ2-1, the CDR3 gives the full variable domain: DVKVTQSSRYLVKRTGEKVFLECVQDMDHENMFWYRQDPGLGLRLIYFSYDVKMKEKGDIPEGYSVSREKKERFSLILESASTNQTSMYLCASGPSFRVQFFGPGTRLTVL.

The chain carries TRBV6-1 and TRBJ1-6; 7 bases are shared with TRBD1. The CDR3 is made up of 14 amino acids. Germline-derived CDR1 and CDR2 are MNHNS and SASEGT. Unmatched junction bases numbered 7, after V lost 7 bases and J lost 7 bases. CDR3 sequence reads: CASKRDSWNSPLHF. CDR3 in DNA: TGTGCCAGCAAGAGGGACAGCTGGAATTCACCCCTCCACTTT.

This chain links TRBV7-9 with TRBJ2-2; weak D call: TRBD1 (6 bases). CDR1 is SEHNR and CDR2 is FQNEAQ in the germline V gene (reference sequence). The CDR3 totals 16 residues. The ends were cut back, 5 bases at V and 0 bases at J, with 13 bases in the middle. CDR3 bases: TGTGCCAGCAGCGTAACCGGGACAACGAACACCGGGGAGCTGTTTTTT. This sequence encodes CASSVTGTTNTGELFF.

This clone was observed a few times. CDR3 sequence (DNA): TGTGCCAGCAGTGGACACTCAGGCAATCAGCCCCAGCATTTT. Encoded protein: CASSGHSGNQPQHF. The chain recombines TRBV2 with TRBJ1-5; D is uncertain. The CDR3 totals 14 residues. CDR1 is SNHLY, CDR2 FYNNEI, per germline. V lost 4 bases to trimming and J lost 2 bases, with 9 bases between them.

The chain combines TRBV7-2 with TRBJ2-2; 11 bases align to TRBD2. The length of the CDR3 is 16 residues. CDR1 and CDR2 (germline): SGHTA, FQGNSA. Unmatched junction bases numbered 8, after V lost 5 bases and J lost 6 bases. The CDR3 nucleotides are TGTGCCAGCAGCCATCGACTAGCGGGGAGCCCCGGGGAGCTGTTTTTT. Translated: CASSHRLAGSPGELFF.

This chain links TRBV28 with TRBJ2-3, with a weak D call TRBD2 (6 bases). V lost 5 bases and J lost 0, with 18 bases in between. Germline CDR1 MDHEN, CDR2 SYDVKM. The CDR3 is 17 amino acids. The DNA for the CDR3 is TGTGCCAGCAGTCTCGCTTCCGGGGGATCCAGCACAGATACGCAGTATTTT. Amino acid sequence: CASSLASGGSSTDTQYF.

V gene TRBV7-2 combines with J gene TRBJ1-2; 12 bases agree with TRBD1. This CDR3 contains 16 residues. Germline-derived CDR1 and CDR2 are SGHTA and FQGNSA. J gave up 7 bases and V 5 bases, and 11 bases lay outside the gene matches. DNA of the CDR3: TGTGCCAGCAGCCCCGGGGGGACAGGGGGCGTGGGTGGCTACACCTTC. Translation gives CASSPGGTGGVGGYTF.

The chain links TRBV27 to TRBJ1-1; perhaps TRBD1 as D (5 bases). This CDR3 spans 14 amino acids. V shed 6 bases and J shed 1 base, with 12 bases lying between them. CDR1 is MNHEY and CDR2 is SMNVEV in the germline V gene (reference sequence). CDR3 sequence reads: CASSPPTGNTEAFF. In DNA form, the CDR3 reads TGTGCCAGCAGCCCTCCTACAGGGAACACTGAAGCTTTCTTT.

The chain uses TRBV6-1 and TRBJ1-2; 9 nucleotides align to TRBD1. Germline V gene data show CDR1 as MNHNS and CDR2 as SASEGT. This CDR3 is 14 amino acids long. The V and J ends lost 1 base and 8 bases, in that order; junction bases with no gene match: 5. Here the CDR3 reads CASSEVGQGNGYTF. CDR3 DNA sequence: TGTGCCAGCAGTGAAGTCGGACAGGGGAACGGCTACACCTTC.

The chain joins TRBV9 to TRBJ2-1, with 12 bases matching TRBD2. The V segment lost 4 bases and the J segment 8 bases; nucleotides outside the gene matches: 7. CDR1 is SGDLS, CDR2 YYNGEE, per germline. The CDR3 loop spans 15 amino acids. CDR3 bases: TGTGCCAGCAGCACCCTAGCGGGGGGGCCCCATGAGCAGTTCTTC. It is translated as CASSTLAGGPHEQFF.

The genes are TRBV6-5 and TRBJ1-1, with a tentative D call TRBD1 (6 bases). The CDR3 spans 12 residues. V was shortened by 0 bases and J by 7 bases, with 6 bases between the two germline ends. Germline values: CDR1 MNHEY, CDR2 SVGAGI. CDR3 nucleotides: TGTGCCAGCAGTTACTCGACAGGTGAAGCTTTCTTT. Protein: CASSYSTGEAFF.